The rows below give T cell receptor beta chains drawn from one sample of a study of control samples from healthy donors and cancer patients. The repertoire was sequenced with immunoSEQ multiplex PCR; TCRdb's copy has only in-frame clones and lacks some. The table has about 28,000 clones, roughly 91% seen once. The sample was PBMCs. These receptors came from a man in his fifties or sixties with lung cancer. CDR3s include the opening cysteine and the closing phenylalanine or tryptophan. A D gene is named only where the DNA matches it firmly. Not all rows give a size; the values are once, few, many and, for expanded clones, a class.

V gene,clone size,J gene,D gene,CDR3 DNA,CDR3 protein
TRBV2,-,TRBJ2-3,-,TGTGCCAGCAGTGATAGGGCTAGGACAGATACGCAGTATTTT,CASSDRARTDTQYF
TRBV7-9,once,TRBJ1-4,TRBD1,TGTGCCAGCAGTCCTCCCGACAGGGACATGGAAAAACTGTTTTTT,CASSPPDRDMEKLFF
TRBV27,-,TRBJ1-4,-,TGTGCCAGCAGTCCCCCCGGGGCCGCTAATGAAAAACTGTTTTTT,CASSPPGAANEKLFF
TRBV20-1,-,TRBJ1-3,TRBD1,TGCAGTGCCAGTTTGACAGGGGGCTTCCCTCTCTCTGGAAACACCATATATTTT,CSASLTGGFPLSGNTIYF
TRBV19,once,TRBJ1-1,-,TGTGCCAGTACCCCCAATCCGCGGACACAGCGGAACACTGAAGCTTTCTTT,CASTPNPRTQRNTEAFF
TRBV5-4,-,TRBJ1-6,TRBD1,TGTGCCAGCAGCTTGGGACAGGGCTTAAATTCACCCCTCCACTTT,CASSLGQGLNSPLHF
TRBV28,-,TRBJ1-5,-,TGTGCCAGCAGTTGGGGAAATCGACAGCCCCAGCATTTT,CASSWGNRQPQHF
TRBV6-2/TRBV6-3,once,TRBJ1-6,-,TGTGCCAGCAGCCTCCCCGGGGGTAAGGTTTCACCCCTCCACTTT,CASSLPGGKVSPLHF
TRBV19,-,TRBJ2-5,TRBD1,TGTGCCAGTAGTGTCGGACAGGGGGCAGAGACCCAGTACTTC,CASSVGQGAETQYF
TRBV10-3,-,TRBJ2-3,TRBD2,TGTGCCATCAGACCGGGACTAGCGGGGAACAGCACAGATACGCAGTATTTT,CAIRPGLAGNSTDTQYF
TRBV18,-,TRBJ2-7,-,TGTGCCAGCTCACCCCCAACCTACGAGCAGTACTTC,CASSPPTYEQYF
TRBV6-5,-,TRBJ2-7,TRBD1,TGTGCCACAGGACAGGGGGCCCACGAGCAGTACTTC,CATGQGAHEQYF
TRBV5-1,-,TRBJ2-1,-,TGCGCCAGCAGCTTGATCGGTCTAGGTAGCTCCTACAATGAGCAGTTCTTC,CASSLIGLGSSYNEQFF
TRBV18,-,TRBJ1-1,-,TGTGCCAGCTCACAGGGGAGGAACACTGAAGCTTTCTTT,CASSQGRNTEAFF
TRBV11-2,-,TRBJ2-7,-,TGTGCCAGCAGCTCCAACGAGCAGTACTTC,CASSSNEQYF